This T cell receptor beta chain stems from a study of shared clonotypes between healthy human individuals. This CDR3 comprises 16 residues. Germline loops: CDR1 MGHRA, CDR2 YSYEKL. Trimming took 1 base from V and 4 from J, leaving 16 bases between them. The sample holds a few counts of this clone. Assay used: immunoSEQ multiplex PCR; TCRdb lists only in-frame clones, some missing. The sample consists of some 700,000 clones, about nine tenths of them appearing once. Sequencing used memory CD8+ T cells from PBMCs. Subset meaning: CD45RO+ cells pooled with CCR7-negative TemRA cells. This clonotype was obtained from a man between 18 and 29 years old in good health. Some clones in this sample may be carry-over from other donors' samples. The genes are TRBV4-1 and TRBJ1-2; no clear D gene. The CDR3 nucleotides are TGCGCCAGCAGCCAAGTAACGCGAGATGACCGCTATGGCTACACCTTC. Translated, it gives CASSQVTRDDRYGYTF.